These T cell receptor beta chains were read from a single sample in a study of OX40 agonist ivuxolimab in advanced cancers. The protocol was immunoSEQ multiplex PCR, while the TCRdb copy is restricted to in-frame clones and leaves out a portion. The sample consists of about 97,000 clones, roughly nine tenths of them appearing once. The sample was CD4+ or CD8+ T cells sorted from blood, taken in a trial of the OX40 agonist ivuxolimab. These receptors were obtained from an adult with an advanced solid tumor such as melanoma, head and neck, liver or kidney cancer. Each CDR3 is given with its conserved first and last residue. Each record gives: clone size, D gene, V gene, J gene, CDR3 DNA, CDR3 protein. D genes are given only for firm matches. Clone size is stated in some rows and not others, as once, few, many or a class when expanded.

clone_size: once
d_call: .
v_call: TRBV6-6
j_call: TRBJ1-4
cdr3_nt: TGTGCCAGCAGTTGGGGGGGAACTAATGAAAAACTGTTTTTT
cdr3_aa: CASSWGGTNEKLFF

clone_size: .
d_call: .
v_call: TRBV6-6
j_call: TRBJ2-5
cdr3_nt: TGTGCCAGCAGTTACTACGGAAACCAAGAGACCCAGTACTTC
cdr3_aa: CASSYYGNQETQYF

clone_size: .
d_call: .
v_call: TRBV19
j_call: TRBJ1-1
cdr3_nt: TGTGCCAGTAGAACGGGGGACAACGGGTACACTGAAGCTTTCTTT
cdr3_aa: CASRTGDNGYTEAFF

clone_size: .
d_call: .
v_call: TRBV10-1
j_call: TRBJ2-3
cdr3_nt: TGCGCCAGCAGTGATGGTAGGGTTGTAGATACGCAGTATTTT
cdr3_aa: CASSDGRVVDTQYF

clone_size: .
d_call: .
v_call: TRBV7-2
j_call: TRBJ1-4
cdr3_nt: TGTGCCAGCAGCTTAGCCTTCGGGGCCCTAAATGAAAAACTGTTTTTT
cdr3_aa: CASSLAFGALNEKLFF

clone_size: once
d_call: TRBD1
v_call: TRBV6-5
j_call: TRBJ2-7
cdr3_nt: TGTGCCAGCAGTCTTACAGGGGGTAAGGACGAGCAGTACTTC
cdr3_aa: CASSLTGGKDEQYF

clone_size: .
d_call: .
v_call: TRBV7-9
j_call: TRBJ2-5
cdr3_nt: TGTGCCAGCAGCTTAAGCAGGGTGGGGCAAGAGACCCAGTACTTC
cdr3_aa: CASSLSRVGQETQYF

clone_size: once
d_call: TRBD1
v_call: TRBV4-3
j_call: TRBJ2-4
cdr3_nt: TGCGCCAGCAGCCAAGACCAAACAGGGACAGGTTCCAAAAACATTCAGTACTTC
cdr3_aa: CASSQDQTGTGSKNIQYF

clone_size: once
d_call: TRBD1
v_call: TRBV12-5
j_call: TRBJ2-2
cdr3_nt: TGTGCTAGTGGTTTGCTTTTCTGGGACAGGGGGCTTCAGGGTAACACCGGGGAGCTGTTTTTT
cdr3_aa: CASGLLFWDRGLQGNTGELFF

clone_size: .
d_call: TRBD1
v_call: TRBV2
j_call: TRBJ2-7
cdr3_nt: TGTGCCAGCAGGTCCGGGACAGGTTCCGTGCAGCAGTACTTC
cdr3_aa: CASRSGTGSVQQYF